A single sample gave rise to the 12 T cell receptor beta chains below, sequenced in a study of T cell clones after liver transplantation (dated by TCRdb to between 2018 and 2021). Library generation was performed with the immunoSEQ multiplex PCR assay. The table was pulled from immuneACCESS by TCRdb, which kept in-frame rearrangements only. Such tables lose some clones; where checked, under half of the loss comes from unresolved V genes, and the rest has no known cause. The sample table shows roughly 72,000 clones, and around 84% are seen once. The top ten constitute 2.1% of the sample. Material: CD4+ T cells from blood, obtained around 50 months after liver transplant. The receptors here all came from a human patient who received a liver transplant. Following a transplant, a fraction of the T cells may be traceable to the graft donor.

This chain connects TRBV4-2 to TRBJ1-1, with 10 bases identical to TRBD1. The CDR3 sequence is 16 residues long. From germline, CDR1 is LGHNA and CDR2 YNFKEQ. With V trimmed by 1 base and J by 0 bases, 2 bases remained unmatched. This CDR3 reads CASSQATGGLNTEAFF. In nucleotides, the CDR3 is TGTGCCAGCAGCCAAGCGACAGGGGGCCTGAACACTGAAGCTTTCTTT.

The V gene is TRBV7-2, the J gene TRBJ2-1, with D hard to call. Germline loops: CDR1 SGHTA, CDR2 FQGNSA. Trimming cost V 4 bases and J 6 bases, with 13 bases left between them. CDR3 length equals 14 residues. The CDR3 loop is CASSSANWGNEQFF. DNA for the CDR3: TGTGCCAGCAGCTCCGCCAACTGGGGCAATGAGCAGTTCTTC.

This clone was observed a single time. V usage is TRBV10-3 and J usage is TRBJ2-4; D unclear. Germline V CDR1 and CDR2: ENHRY, SYGVKD. The CDR3 is 16 residues long. Trimming took off 0 bases at V and 0 bases at J, with 9 bases between the two ends. The CDR3 here is CAISESITLAKNIQYF. The CDR3 DNA sequence: TGTGCCATCAGTGAGTCGATCACTTTAGCCAAAAACATTCAGTACTTC.

The chain links TRBV11-2 to TRBJ1-1; D is ambiguous. Germline CDR1 SGHAT, CDR2 FQNNGV. This CDR3 has 13 amino acids. V shed 7 bases and J shed 6 bases, with 15 bases lying between them. CDR3 DNA: TGTGCCAGCACCCTCGCCAAGGGTTCTGAAGCTTTCTTT. Translating it yields CASTLAKGSEAFF.

The J gene is TRBJ2-6, the V gene TRBV7-9, with 8 bases that match TRBD1. V shed 10 bases and J 2 bases; nucleotides not matched to a gene: 7. The CDR3 is 15 amino acids. Germline-derived CDR1 and CDR2 are SEHNR and FQNEAQ (reference sequence). CDR3 coding DNA: TGTGCCACAAGAGAGACAGGGGCTGGGGCCAACGTCCTGACTTTC. This codes for CATRETGAGANVLTF.

The genes are TRBV5-6 and TRBJ2-3, with 10 bases that match TRBD1. CDR1 and CDR2 from the germline V gene are SGHDT and YYEEEE. Trimming removed 2 bases from V and 3 bases from J; junction bases left unmatched: 3. The CDR3 covers 15 residues. As DNA, the CDR3 is TGTGCCAGCAGCTTTCGGACAGGGGGGACAGATACGCAGTATTTT. Amino acids: CASSFRTGGTDTQYF.

The chain links TRBV6-5 to TRBJ1-5, with unresolved D. CDR3 length equals 13 residues. Trimming took 2 bases from V and 7 from J, leaving 9 bases between them. Germline CDR1 and CDR2: MNHEY and SVGAGI. The CDR3 coding sequence is TGTGCCAGCAGTTACATCCGGGGACAGCCCCAGCATTTT. The encoded protein is CASSYIRGQPQHF.

The rearrangement joins TRBV2 to TRBJ2-3; TRBD2 is a possible D gene (6 bases). CDR1 is SNHLY, CDR2 FYNNEI, per germline. The CDR3 has 15 residues. The V end lost 1 base, the J end lost 1 base, and 9 bases lay between the germline ends. The CDR3 coding sequence is TGTGCCAGCAGTGAAGTATCTAGCGGCACAGATACGCAGTATTTT. Its translation is CASSEVSSGTDTQYF.

This sequence joins TRBV5-1 and TRBJ2-2; D gene uncertain. The CDR3 is 14 amino acids. The germline CDR1 and CDR2 sequences are SGHRS and YFSETQ. Trimming removed 4 bases at V and 7 bases at J, with 14 bases between. The CDR3 sequence is CASSQNPRDGELFF. CDR3 in DNA: TGCGCCAGCAGCCAAAACCCGAGAGACGGGGAGCTGTTTTTT.

The chain links TRBV9 to TRBJ1-1; 9 bases fit TRBD1. This CDR3 has 15 residues. CDR1 and CDR2 from the germline V gene are SGDLS and YYNGEE. The junction had 6 bases not matched to a gene; V was cut back by 0 bases and J by 6 bases. In DNA, the CDR3 is TGTGCCAGCAGCGTAGCGGGACAGGGATCTTCTGAAGCTTTCTTT. It is translated as CASSVAGQGSSEAFF. Complete variable domain (other parts from reference TRBV9 and TRBJ1-1): DSGVTQTPKHLITATGQRVTLRCSPRSGDLSVYWYQQSLDQGLQFLIQYYNGEERAKGNILERFSAQQFPDLHSELNLSSLELGDSALYFCASSVAGQGSSEAFFGQGTRLTVV.

The chain is built from TRBV6-5 and TRBJ1-3; D perhaps matches TRBD1 (5 bases). Germline V gene data show CDR1 as MNHEY and CDR2 as SVGAGI. Trimming took 6 bases from V and 0 from J, leaving 12 bases between them. This CDR3 has 15 amino acids. This chain's CDR3 is CASSRDPSSGNTIYF. CDR3 nucleotides: TGTGCCAGCAGCCGGGACCCCAGCTCTGGAAACACCATATATTTT.

The chain employs TRBV7-3 and TRBJ1-2; D is unclear. CDR3 length: 16 amino acids. CDR1 is SGHTA and CDR2 is FQGTGA in the germline V gene. V lost 5 bases to trimming and J lost 1 base, with 17 bases between them. The CDR3 loop is CASSRDGPPINYGYTF. As DNA, the CDR3 is TGTGCCAGCAGCCGAGACGGACCACCCATTAACTATGGCTACACCTTC. Supplemented by reference TRBV7-3 and TRBJ1-2, the full variable domain reads GAGVSQTPSNKVTEKGKYVELRCDPISGHTALYWYRQSLGQGPEFLIYFQGTGAADDSGLPNDRFFAVRPEGSVSTLKIQRTERGDSAVYLCASSRDGPPINYGYTFGSGTRLTVV.